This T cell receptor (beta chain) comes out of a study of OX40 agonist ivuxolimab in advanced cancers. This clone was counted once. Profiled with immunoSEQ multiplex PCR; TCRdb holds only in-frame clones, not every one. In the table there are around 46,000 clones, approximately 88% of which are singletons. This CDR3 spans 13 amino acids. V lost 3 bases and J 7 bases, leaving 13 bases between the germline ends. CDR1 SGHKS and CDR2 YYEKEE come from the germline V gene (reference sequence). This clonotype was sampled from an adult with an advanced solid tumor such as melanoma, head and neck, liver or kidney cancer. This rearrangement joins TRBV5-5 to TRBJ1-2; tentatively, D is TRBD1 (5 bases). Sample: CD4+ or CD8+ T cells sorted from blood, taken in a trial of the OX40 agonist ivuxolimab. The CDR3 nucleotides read TGTGCCAGCAGCTATGAAGGGGAAGGTGGCTACACCTTC. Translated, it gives CASSYEGEGGYTF.